Shown below are 14 T cell receptor beta chains from a single sample sequenced in a study of shared clonotypes between healthy human individuals. The repertoire was sequenced with immunoSEQ multiplex PCR; TCRdb's copy has only in-frame clones and lacks some. The sample includes under 2,500,000 clones, under 97% of them seen just once. The sequenced sample was naive CD4+ T cells sorted from blood. Indicated subset: CD45RA+ positively selected. These TCRs come from a man aged 18 to 30 in good health.

The genes are TRBV7-2 and TRBJ2-2, with 8 positions matching TRBD1. This CDR3 contains 15 residues. V dropped 1 base and J dropped 4; count of bases not matched to a gene: 2. Germline V gene sequence: CDR1 SGHTA, CDR2 FQGNSA. The CDR3 sequence: CASSLVTGGTGELFF. The CDR3 nucleotides are TGTGCCAGCAGCTTAGTCACAGGGGGCACCGGGGAGCTGTTTTTT. Full variable domain (rest looked up from reference TRBV7-2 and TRBJ2-2): GAGVSQSPSNKVTEKGKDVELRCDPISGHTALYWYRQSLGQGLEFLIYFQGNSAPDKSGLPSDRFSAERTGGSVSTLTIQRTQQEDSAVYLCASSLVTGGTGELFFGEGSRLTVL.

This clone occurred once. The CDR3 DNA sequence: TGTGCCAGCAGCTTAACAAGAACCGGGGAGCTGTTTTTT. Its translation is CASSLTRTGELFF. This rearrangement joins TRBV7-8 to TRBJ2-2; D unresolved. Germline-derived CDR1 and CDR2 are SGHVS and FQNEAQ. V dropped 2 bases and J dropped 5 bases, with 6 bases sitting between them. The CDR3 is 13 amino acids. The variable domain in full, completed from reference TRBV7-8 and TRBJ2-2, reads GAGVSQSPRYKVAKRGQDVALRCDPISGHVSLFWYQQALGQGPEFLTYFQNEAQLDKSGLPSDRFFAERPEGSVSTLKIQRTQQEDSAVYLCASSLTRTGELFFGEGSRLTVL.

V usage is TRBV10-3 and J usage is TRBJ2-1, with TRBD1 identical over 9 bases. The CDR3 covers 13 residues. Germline trimming cut 6 bases from V and 7 bases from J; bases unmatched to any gene: 4. Germline V gene lookup returns CDR1 ENHRY and CDR2 SYGVKD. The CDR3 nucleotides read TGTGCCATCAGGGCGGGACAGGGAAATGAGCAGTTCTTC. The encoded protein is CAIRAGQGNEQFF.

This chain connects TRBV27 to TRBJ2-1; a weak D match, TRBD1 (6 bases). The CDR3 covers 14 residues. V was cut by 6 bases and J by 9 bases, with 18 bases left in between. Germline V gene data show CDR1 as MNHEY and CDR2 as SMNVEV (reference sequence). This CDR3 reads CASSRGQTHGEQFF. CDR3 coding DNA: TGTGCCAGCAGCCGAGGACAGACTCATGGTGAGCAGTTCTTC.

The sample holds one count of this clone. The same CDR3 arises from other DNA sequences in this sample as well. J is TRBJ2-5 and V is TRBV5-1; maybe TRBD1 (5 bases). The CDR3 totals 14 residues. The V gene lost 0 bases and the J gene lost 5 bases, with 11 bases spanning the gap. The germline CDR1 and CDR2 sequences are SGHRS and YFSETQ. This CDR3 reads CASSLGRGPETQYF. The CDR3 region has the DNA TGCGCCAGCAGCTTGGGTAGGGGTCCCGAGACCCAGTACTTC.

The chain is built from TRBV23-1 and TRBJ1-6; maybe TRBD1 (5 bases). TRBV23-1 falls under the ORF class, with uncertain function. CDR3 length: 16 amino acids. With 0 bases removed from V and 6 bases from J, the gap between germline ends came to 12 bases. The DNA of the CDR3 is TGCGCCAGCAGTCAATCGGCCAGGGTCGTTAATTCACCCCTCCACTTT. It yields the protein CASSQSARVVNSPLHF.

V usage is TRBV6-5 and J usage is TRBJ1-1; 10 bases match TRBD1. The germline gives CDR1 MNHEY, CDR2 SVGAGI. The CDR3 totals 14 residues. After removal of 7 bases from V and 6 bases from J, the junction contained 8 bases not matched to a gene. For the CDR3, the DNA is TGTGCCAGCATACCGGGACAGGGGTGGGCTGAAGCTTTCTTT. Translating it yields CASIPGQGWAEAFF.

Only one count was recorded for this clone. The rearrangement uses TRBV27 and TRBJ1-5, with D uncertain. This CDR3 has 13 residues. The V and J ends lost 8 bases and 2 bases respectively, with 10 bases between them. Germline lookup yields CDR1 MNHEY and CDR2 SMNVEV (reference sequence). This CDR3 reads CASGMVGNQPQHF. DNA for the CDR3: TGTGCCAGCGGAATGGTCGGCAATCAGCCCCAGCATTTT.

V is TRBV29-1 and J is TRBJ1-2; D is ambiguous. CDR3 length: 13 amino acids. The germline V gene encodes CDR1 SQVTM and CDR2 ANQGSEA. Trimming pared 0 bases from V and 3 bases from J, leaving 8 bases between. CDR3 loop: CSVEESGHYGYTF. CDR3 coding DNA: TGCAGCGTTGAAGAAAGCGGCCACTATGGCTACACCTTC. Supplemented by reference TRBV29-1 and TRBJ1-2, the full variable domain reads SAVISQKPSRDICQRGTSLTIQCQVDSQVTMMFWYRQQPGQSLTLIATANQGSEATYESGFVIDKFPISRPNLTFSTLTVSNMSPEDSSIYLCSVEESGHYGYTFGSGTRLTVV.

The V call is TRBV5-6, the J call TRBJ2-2; D not resolved. CDR3 length equals 14 residues. V was shortened by 2 bases and J by 2 bases, with 7 bases between the two germline ends. Germline V gene lookup returns CDR1 SGHDT and CDR2 YYEEEE. The CDR3 loop is CASSFAFNTGELFF. Written as DNA, the CDR3 is TGTGCCAGCAGCTTCGCCTTTAACACCGGGGAGCTGTTTTTT. Combining the CDR3 with reference TRBV5-6 and TRBJ2-2 gives the whole variable domain DAGVTQSPTHLIKTRGQQVTLRCSPKSGHDTVSWYQQALGQGPQFIFQYYEEEERQRGNFPDRFSGHQFPNYSSELNVNALLLGDSALYLCASSFAFNTGELFFGEGSRLTVL.

The rearrangement uses TRBV4-1 and TRBJ2-3, with D tentatively TRBD1 (6 bases). Germline V CDR1 and CDR2: MGHRA, YSYEKL. Trimming removed 4 bases from V and 4 bases from J, with 12 bases in between. The CDR3 sequence is 14 residues long. The CDR3 DNA is TGCGCCAGCAGCCGTACAGGGCTCGCAGATACGCAGTATTTT. It translates to CASSRTGLADTQYF.

The gene calls are TRBV27 and TRBJ1-5; D call uncertain. CDR3 length: 13 residues. V lost 5 bases, J lost 3 bases, and 8 bases lay in between. Germline V gene sequence: CDR1 MNHEY, CDR2 SMNVEV (reference sequence). CDR3 loop: CASSPSFNQPQHF. The DNA for the CDR3 is TGTGCCAGCAGTCCCTCTTTCAATCAGCCCCAGCATTTT.

Concerning this clone: Other DNA sequences within the sample encode an identical CDR3. The chain uses TRBV2 and TRBJ1-2; unclear D gene. Germline values: CDR1 SNHLY, CDR2 FYNNEI. V was shortened by 1 base and J by 4 bases, with 10 bases between the two germline ends. The length of the CDR3 is 14 residues. CDR3 in DNA: TGTGCCAGCAGTGAAGAGGGCGCGGGCTATGGCTACACCTTC. Translating gives CASSEEGAGYGYTF. Looking up the rest from reference TRBV2 and TRBJ1-2 gives the full variable domain: EPEVTQTPSHQVTQMGQEVILRCVPISNHLYFYWYRQILGQKVEFLVSFYNNEISEKSEIFDDQFSVERPDGSNFTLKIRSTKLEDSAMYFCASSEEGAGYGYTFGSGTRLTVV.

The chain's CDR3 is CASSRTGQGSIQYF. CDR3 coding DNA: TGTGCCAGTAGTAGAACGGGACAGGGTTCAATTCAGTACTTC. The V call is TRBV19, the J call TRBJ2-4, with TRBD1 matching 9 bases. Germline loops: CDR1 LNHDA, CDR2 SQIVND (reference sequence). The V gene end was trimmed by 4 bases and the J gene end by 10 bases; junction bases not matched to a gene: 8. The CDR3 contains 14 residues. Looking up the rest from reference TRBV19 and TRBJ2-4 gives the full variable domain: DGGITQSPKYLFRKEGQNVTLSCEQNLNHDAMYWYRQDPGQGLRLIYYSQIVNDFQKGDIAEGYSVSREKKESFPLTVTSAQKNPTAFYLCASSRTGQGSIQYFGAGTRLSVL.